This entry features one T cell receptor beta chain sequence. The V gene's germline CDR1 is GTSNPN and CDR2 SVGIG (reference sequence). CDR3 length: 15 amino acids. Random hexamers were used to reverse transcribe the RNA input (about 0.5 to 1 ug). Multiplex PCR with immunoSEQ amplified the TCR beta CDR3 across 54 Vbeta and 13 Jbeta. Using its own MiXCR run on the immunoSEQ multiplex PCR reads, TCRdb lists one record per CDR3 protein. The sample holds some 190,000 distinct CDR3 sequences, around 95% seen once. The sample comes from a study of CD8 T cells in Susac syndrome. Sequencing of TCR beta, carried out with a high-throughput approach, was applied to CD8+ and CD4+ T cells from the blood. Stable or active relapsing-remitting multiple sclerosis, untreated and meeting revised McDonald criteria, defined the controls. CD8+ and CD4+ T cells were negatively isolated; TEMRA cells were FACS-enriched.

The genes are TRBV30 and TRBJ1-4; D is uncertain. What was sequenced was CD4+ T cells from PBMCs. The clonotype originates from a human donor with multiple sclerosis. The CDR3 region is CSGLRWGRTNEKLFF. The CDR3 nucleotides are TGTTCTGGACTGCGCTGGGGTAGGACTAATGAAAAACTGTTTTTT.